This T cell receptor beta chain was recovered during a study of PD-1 blockade in classical Hodgkin lymphoma. Brentuximab vedotin exposure varied among the patients, all of whom had relapsed after autologous stem cell transplantation. Here immunoSEQ multiplex PCR was the method, and the copy in TCRdb shows in-frame clones only, minus some. The data contain tens of thousands of clones, more than 70% of them singletons. This clone was recorded once. As yet, its antigen is unknown. This CDR3 is built from 17 residues. Germline CDR1 and CDR2: SEHNR and FQNEAQ (reference sequence). V lost 4 bases and J lost 2, with 19 bases in between. Findings and limits, study-wide: The CD4+ diversity rise by C4D1 was clearest in complete responders. Partial responders and progressors had significantly lower baseline TCR diversity. Why repertoires differed is undefined; disease activity or prior therapy possibly contributed.

The sequences come from peripheral blood mononuclear cells (PBMCs), collected before the second cycle of nivolumab. This receptor was taken from a human donor with classical Hodgkin lymphoma. The chain links TRBV7-9 to TRBJ2-3; a possible D gene is TRBD2 (7 bases). CDR3 coding DNA: TGTGCCAGCAGCTGGACTAGGGGGGGGACGCTCACAGATACGCAGTATTTT. Translation gives CASSWTRGGTLTDTQYF.